A selection of T cell receptor beta chains follows, all from one sample in a study of blood T cell repertoires in COVID-19. Profiling relied on immunoSEQ multiplex PCR, and the TCRdb table lists in-frame clones only, not all of them. The sample carries tens of thousands of clones, roughly 95% recorded once. Sample: peripheral blood. The receptors stem from a human donor with active COVID-19. The donor label of this sample is uncertain. Each CDR3 is given without its conserved first and last residue. Each record gives: J gene, V gene, CDR3 protein.

>TRBJ1-5|TRBV21-1
ASIIRDRGLSSNQPQH
>TRBJ2-4|TRBV5-1
ASSPESEVDIQY
>TRBJ2-5|TRBV18
ASSPLTSGREGEETQY
>TRBJ2-2|TRBV9
ASSVVAGVNTGELF
>TRBJ1-4|TRBV15
ATSVDGTGNEKLF
>TRBJ1-1|TRBV5-4
ASSIDSSRLEAF
>TRBJ1-1|TRBV6-5
ASSGQRNTEAF
>TRBJ2-1|TRBV7-8
ASSPVVRTALYNEQF
>TRBJ2-7|TRBV19
ASSIVGPAEQY
>TRBJ2-1|TRBV3-1/TRBV3-2
ASSRPTGRLAGVCEQF
>TRBJ2-3|TRBV15
ATSSGRGTSTDTQY
>TRBJ2-2|TRBV5-1
ASSLQVGELF
>TRBJ2-1|TRBV5-4
ASSLEEGYDEQF
>TRBJ1-1|TRBV5-1
ASSSKQGVGNTEAF
>TRBJ2-5|TRBV28
ASRTAGEGETQY
>TRBJ2-2|TRBV4-3
ASSQAWAGMNTGELF
>TRBJ2-3|TRBV28
ASSPPGGTQY
>TRBJ1-1|TRBV2
ASSPQGVNEAF
>TRBJ2-1|TRBV6-4
ASSDRAGGGGHNEQF
>TRBJ1-6|TRBV20-1
SASTRNSPLH
>TRBJ2-5|TRBV5-1
ASSLEEGAATQY